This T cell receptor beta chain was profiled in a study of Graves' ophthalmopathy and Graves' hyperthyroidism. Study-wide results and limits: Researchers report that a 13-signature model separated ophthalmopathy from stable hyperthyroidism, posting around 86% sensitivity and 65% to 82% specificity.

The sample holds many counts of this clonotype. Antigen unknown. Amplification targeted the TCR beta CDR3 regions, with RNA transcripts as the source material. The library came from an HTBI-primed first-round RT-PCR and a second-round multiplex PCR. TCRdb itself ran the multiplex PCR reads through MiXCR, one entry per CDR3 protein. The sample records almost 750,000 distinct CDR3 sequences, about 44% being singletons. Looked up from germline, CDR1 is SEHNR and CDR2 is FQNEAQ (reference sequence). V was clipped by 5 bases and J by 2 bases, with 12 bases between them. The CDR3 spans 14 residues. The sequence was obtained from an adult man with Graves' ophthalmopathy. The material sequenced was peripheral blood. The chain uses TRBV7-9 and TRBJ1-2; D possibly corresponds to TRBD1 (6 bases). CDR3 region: CASSQNQGNYGYTF. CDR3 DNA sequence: TGTGCCAGCAGCCAGAATCAGGGGAACTATGGCTACACCTTC.